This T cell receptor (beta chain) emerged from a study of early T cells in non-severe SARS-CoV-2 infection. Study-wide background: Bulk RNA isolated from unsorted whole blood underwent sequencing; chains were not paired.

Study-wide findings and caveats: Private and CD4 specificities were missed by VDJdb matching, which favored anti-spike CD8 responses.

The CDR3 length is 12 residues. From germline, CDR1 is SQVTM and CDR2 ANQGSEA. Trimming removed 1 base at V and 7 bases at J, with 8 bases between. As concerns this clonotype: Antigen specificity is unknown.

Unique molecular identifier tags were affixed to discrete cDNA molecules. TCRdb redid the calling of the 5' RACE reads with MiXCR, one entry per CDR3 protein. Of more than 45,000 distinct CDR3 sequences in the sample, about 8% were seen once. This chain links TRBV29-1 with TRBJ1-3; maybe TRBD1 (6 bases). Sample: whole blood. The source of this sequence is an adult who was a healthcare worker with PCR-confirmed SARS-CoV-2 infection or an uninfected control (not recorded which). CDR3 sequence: CSVEGQGNTIYF. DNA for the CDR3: TGCAGCGTTGAAGGGCAGGGGAACACCATATATTTT. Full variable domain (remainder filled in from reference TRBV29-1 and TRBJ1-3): SAVISQKPSRDICQRGTSLTIQCQVDSQVTMMFWYRQQPGQSLTLIATANQGSEATYESGFVIDKFPISRPNLTFSTLTVSNMSPEDSSIYLCSVEGQGNTIYFGEGSWLTVV.